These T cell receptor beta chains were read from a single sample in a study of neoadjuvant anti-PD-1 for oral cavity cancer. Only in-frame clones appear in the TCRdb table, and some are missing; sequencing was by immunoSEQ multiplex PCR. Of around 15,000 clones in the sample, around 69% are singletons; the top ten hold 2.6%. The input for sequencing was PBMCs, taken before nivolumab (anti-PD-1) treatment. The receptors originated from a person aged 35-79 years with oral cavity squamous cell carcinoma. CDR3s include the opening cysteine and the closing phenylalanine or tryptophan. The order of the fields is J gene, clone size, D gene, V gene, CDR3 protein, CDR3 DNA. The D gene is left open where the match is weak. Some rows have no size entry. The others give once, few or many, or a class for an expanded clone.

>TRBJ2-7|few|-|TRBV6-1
CASSLSSAVSYEQYF
TGTGCCAGCAGTCTTTCTAGCGCTGTCTCCTACGAGCAGTACTTC
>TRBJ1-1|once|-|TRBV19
CASSTSGGNTEAFF
TGTGCCAGTAGTACCTCTGGGGGGAACACTGAAGCTTTCTTT
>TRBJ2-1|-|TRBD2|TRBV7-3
CASSPTSGSYNEQFF
TGTGCCAGCAGCCCCACTAGCGGGAGCTACAATGAGCAGTTCTTC
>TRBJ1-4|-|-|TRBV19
CAVTGRNEKLFF
TGTGCCGTAACAGGGAGAAATGAAAAACTGTTTTTT
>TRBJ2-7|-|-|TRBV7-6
CASSLMVGEYEQYF
TGTGCCAGCAGCTTAATGGTAGGAGAGTACGAGCAGTACTTC
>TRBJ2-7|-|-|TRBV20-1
CSASRLYEQYF
TGCAGTGCTAGTCGGCTCTACGAGCAGTACTTC
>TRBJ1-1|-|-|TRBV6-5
CASSSVGTEAFF
TGTGCCAGCAGCTCCGTAGGGACTGAAGCTTTCTTT
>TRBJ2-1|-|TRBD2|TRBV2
CASTGTSGRNEQFF
TGTGCCAGCACCGGGACTAGCGGGAGGAATGAGCAGTTCTTC
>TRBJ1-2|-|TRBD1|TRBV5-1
CASSRDRGFGGYTF
TGCGCCAGCAGCAGGGACAGGGGATTCGGCGGCTACACCTTC
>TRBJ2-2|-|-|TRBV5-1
CASISDPHRANTGELFF
TGCGCCAGCATTTCAGATCCACACCGCGCGAACACCGGGGAGCTGTTTTTT